A single sample gave rise to the 26 T cell receptor beta chains below, sequenced in a study of PD-1 blockade in classical Hodgkin lymphoma. Profiling relied on immunoSEQ multiplex PCR, and the TCRdb table lists in-frame clones only, not all of them. The sample shows under 4,500 clones, 78% of them seen only once. There was relapse after autologous stem cell transplantation in every patient, and there was variation in brentuximab vedotin exposure. Thawed PBMCs were the source of CD4+ T cells, purified by magnetic negative selection. The specimen comprised CD4+ T cells from blood, sampled at baseline. The receptors shown here come from a human donor with classical Hodgkin lymphoma.

The chain carries TRBV4-2 and TRBJ2-4; TRBD2 might be the D (5 bases). The CDR3 extends over 13 amino acids. Trimming took 4 bases from V and 9 from J, leaving 13 bases between them. The V gene's germline CDR1 is LGHNA and CDR2 YNFKEQ. CDR3 sequence: CASSRAVEVIQYF. CDR3 in DNA: TGTGCCAGCAGCCGAGCAGTGGAGGTCATTCAGTACTTC.

This chain connects TRBV7-2 to TRBJ1-1; no definite D call. Trimming removed 5 bases from V and 3 bases from J, with 13 bases in between. The CDR3 consists of 14 residues. Germline assignment: CDR1 SGHTA and CDR2 FQGNSA. The CDR3 DNA follows: TGTGCCAGCAGCAAAGCCGGGATCCACACTGAAGCTTTCTTT. Translation gives CASSKAGIHTEAFF.

The J gene is TRBJ1-6, the V gene TRBV11-1; D uncertain. Trimming left V 5 bases short and J 5 bases short, with 10 bases between. Germline V lookup: CDR1 SGHAT, CDR2 FQDESV (reference sequence). CDR3 length equals 14 residues. As DNA, the CDR3 is TGTGCCAGCAGCCAGTGGGCTAATAATTCACCCCTCCACTTT. Translated, it gives CASSQWANNSPLHF.

This sequence joins TRBV29-1 and TRBJ2-3; unclear D gene. The V end was cut by 6 bases, the J end by 2 bases, with 9 bases between. Per the germline V gene, CDR1 is SQVTM and CDR2 is ANQGSEA. This CDR3 has 12 residues. CDR3 sequence (DNA): TGCAGCGTCTCGGCGGACACAGATACGCAGTATTTT. Encoded protein: CSVSADTDTQYF.

The chain joins TRBV7-8 to TRBJ2-3; 10 nucleotides match TRBD2. The germline V gene encodes CDR1 SGHVS and CDR2 FQNEAQ. J gave up 3 bases and V 5 bases, and 8 bases lay outside the gene matches. CDR3 length: 16 amino acids. The CDR3 region is CASSRLLAGMTDTQYF. The CDR3 DNA is TGTGCCAGCAGCCGGTTACTAGCGGGGATGACAGATACGCAGTATTTT.

Only one count was recorded for this clone. This CDR3 reads CASSIKGSGQPQHF. The DNA for the CDR3 is TGCGCCAGCAGCATTAAGGGGTCGGGTCAGCCCCAGCATTTT. J is TRBJ1-5 and V is TRBV10-2; a possible D gene is TRBD1 (5 bases). The germline gives CDR1 WSHSY, CDR2 SAAADI. The CDR3 sequence is 14 residues long. Trimming removed 6 bases at V and 6 bases at J, with 15 bases between.

The V call is TRBV2, the J call TRBJ1-2, with unresolved D. Germline values: CDR1 SNHLY, CDR2 FYNNEI. Trimming took 6 bases from V and 1 from J, leaving 12 bases between them. This CDR3 has 14 residues. The CDR3 loop reads CASRTQQDNYGYTF. The CDR3 coding sequence is TGTGCCAGCAGAACTCAGCAGGATAACTATGGCTACACCTTC.

The chain recombines TRBV4-3 with TRBJ1-2; 7 nucleotides line up with TRBD1. The length of the CDR3 is 15 residues. The V and J ends lost 4 bases and 4 bases, in that order; junction bases with no gene match: 9. The V gene's germline CDR1 is LGHNA and CDR2 YSLEER. CDR3 coding DNA: TGCGCCAGCAGCCGAGGACGGGACAGCCTCTATGGCTACACCTTC. Its translation is CASSRGRDSLYGYTF.

This clone was recorded only once. The chain joins TRBV5-1 to TRBJ2-7, with D perhaps TRBD2 (7 bases). V gave up 3 bases and J gave up 5 bases, with 21 bases separating them. Germline lookup yields CDR1 SGHRS and CDR2 YFSETQ. The CDR3 loop spans 16 amino acids. The CDR3 here is CASSWRGGTGKDEQYF. CDR3 coding DNA: TGCGCCAGCAGCTGGAGGGGGGGTACAGGGAAAGACGAGCAGTACTTC.

This chain links TRBV6-6 with TRBJ1-1; D is unclear. Trimming removed 7 bases at V and 7 bases at J, with 10 bases between. CDR1 and CDR2 from the germline V gene are MNHNY and SVGAGI (reference sequence). This CDR3 contains 11 residues. The CDR3 coding sequence is TGTGCCAGCACCGGACTCTTTGAAGCTTTCTTT. Translation gives CASTGLFEAFF.

J is TRBJ2-1 and V is TRBV7-2, with D possibly called TRBD1 or TRBD2 (5 bases each). CDR1 and CDR2 from the germline V gene are SGHTA and FQGNSA. The CDR3 has 15 residues. Trimming shortened V by 5 bases and J by 6 bases, and 17 bases separated the two germline ends. The CDR3, as DNA: TGTGCCAGCAGCCCGGGACCTATTAGGACCAATGAGCAGTTCTTC. Protein product: CASSPGPIRTNEQFF.

The chain employs TRBV6-1 and TRBJ2-7; perhaps D is TRBD1 or TRBD2 (5 bases each). This CDR3 contains 13 residues. Per the germline V gene, CDR1 is MNHNS and CDR2 is SASEGT. Trimming pared 6 bases from V and 2 bases from J, leaving 11 bases between. The chain's CDR3 is CASSRWGTYEQYV. The CDR3 DNA reads TGTGCCAGCAGCAGGTGGGGGACCTACGAGCAGTACGTC.

The gene calls are TRBV30 and TRBJ2-1; D may be TRBD1 or TRBD2 (5 bases each). Germline values: CDR1 GTSNPN, CDR2 SVGIG (reference sequence). The CDR3 runs to 16 residues. The V end was cut by 1 base, the J end by 7 bases, with 20 bases between. The CDR3 sequence is CAWSAPGQRWGNEQFF. The CDR3 DNA sequence: TGTGCCTGGAGTGCCCCCGGTCAGCGATGGGGGAATGAGCAGTTCTTC.

The rearrangement links TRBV5-5 to TRBJ1-3; no firm D call. CDR3 length: 14 amino acids. CDR1 is SGHKS and CDR2 is YYEKEE in the germline V gene (reference sequence). V was clipped by 4 bases and J by 0 bases, with 8 bases between them. This CDR3 reads CASSHRLSGNTIYF. DNA for the CDR3: TGTGCCAGCAGCCATAGACTCTCTGGAAACACCATATATTTT.

This clone has a single count. This rearrangement joins TRBV6-4 to TRBJ1-1, with D possibly matching TRBD1 (6 bases). V lost 6 bases and J lost 1, with 9 bases in between. Germline V CDR1 and CDR2: MRHNA, SNTAGT. CDR3 size: 13 residues. CDR3 DNA sequence: TGTGCCAGCAGGATGGACAGGAACACTGAAGCTTTCTTT. Residues: CASRMDRNTEAFF.

The CDR3: CASSGNSNGYTF. DNA of the CDR3: TGTGCCAGCAGTGGGAACTCAAATGGCTACACCTTC. This chain links TRBV25-1 with TRBJ1-2; D not certain. CDR1 is MGHDK and CDR2 is SYGVNS in the germline V gene. This CDR3 contains 12 residues. The V end lost 4 bases, the J end lost 6 bases, and 9 bases lay between the germline ends.

The chain combines TRBV14 with TRBJ1-6; D unclear. Germline lookup yields CDR1 SGHDN and CDR2 FVKESK. This CDR3 has 14 residues. V lost 1 base and J lost 8, with 9 bases in between. This CDR3 reads CASSQGREYSPLHF. Written as DNA, the CDR3 is TGTGCCAGCAGCCAAGGACGGGAGTATTCACCCCTCCACTTT.

The V call is TRBV6-6, the J call TRBJ1-5; D not certain. V lost 10 bases and J 7 bases, leaving 5 bases between the germline ends. CDR1 is MNHNY, CDR2 SVGAGI, per germline (reference sequence). The CDR3 runs to 9 residues. CDR3 protein: CAMGQPQHF. In DNA form, the CDR3 reads TGTGCCATGGGACAGCCCCAGCATTTT.

The V and J genes are TRBV5-4 and TRBJ2-5; 11 nucleotides line up with TRBD2. The trim removed 1 base at V and 5 bases at J, leaving 4 bases unmatched. The length of the CDR3 is 15 residues. CDR1 is SGHNT, CDR2 YYREEE, per germline (reference sequence). The DNA of the CDR3 is TGTGCCAGCAGCTTGACTAGCGGGGGAGGGGAGACCCAGTACTTC. Translation: CASSLTSGGGETQYF.

The chain joins TRBV2 to TRBJ1-1; perhaps TRBD1 as D (5 bases). V was shortened by 2 bases and J by 6 bases, with 7 bases between the two germline ends. The CDR3 has 12 amino acids. Germline V gene data show CDR1 as SNHLY and CDR2 as FYNNEI. DNA for the CDR3: TGTGCCAGCAGTGAACAGGGACCTGAAGCTTTCTTT. This gives the protein CASSEQGPEAFF.

The chain uses TRBV5-4 and TRBJ1-3; 8 bases fit TRBD1. The CDR3 runs 16 residues. The V gene end was trimmed by 4 bases and the J gene end by 0 bases; junction bases not matched to a gene: 6. CDR1 is SGHNT and CDR2 is YYREEE in the germline V gene (reference sequence). CDR3 amino acids: CASSVDRAASGNTIYF. For the CDR3, the DNA is TGTGCCAGCAGCGTGGACAGGGCCGCCTCTGGAAACACCATATATTTT.

The rearrangement joins TRBV4-1 to TRBJ2-3; possibly TRBD2 for D (5 bases). V gave up 0 bases and J gave up 0 bases, with 16 bases separating them. The CDR3 spans 18 residues. Germline CDR1 reads MGHRA; CDR2 reads YSYEKL. CDR3 loop: CASSQDRASGASTDTQYF. The CDR3 region has the DNA TGCGCCAGCAGCCAAGATCGGGCGAGCGGAGCTAGCACAGATACGCAGTATTTT.

The J gene is TRBJ2-3, the V gene TRBV6-5; the D gene could be TRBD1 or TRBD2 (6 bases each). The V end was cut by 2 bases, the J end by 2 bases, with 14 bases between. This CDR3 spans 16 amino acids. Looked up from germline, CDR1 is MNHEY and CDR2 is SVGAGI. This CDR3 reads CASSYRGTFPTDTQYF. The CDR3 nucleotides read TGTGCCAGCAGTTACCGCGGGACATTTCCCACAGATACGCAGTATTTT.

The chain couples TRBV7-8 to TRBJ1-2, with D possibly TRBD1 on 5 matching bases. There are 16 residues in the CDR3. The germline CDR1 and CDR2 sequences are SGHVS and FQNEAQ. The ends were cut back, 5 bases at V and 0 bases at J, with 16 bases in the middle. The CDR3 protein is CASSRGSRVSNYGYTF. CDR3 nucleotides: TGTGCCAGCAGCCGGGGGTCCCGGGTTTCTAACTATGGCTACACCTTC.

The rearrangement joins TRBV7-2 to TRBJ2-5; D is uncertain. CDR3 length: 12 amino acids. Between the trimmed V and J ends, which lost 5 bases and 2 bases, there was a span of 6 bases. Germline V gives CDR1 SGHTA, CDR2 FQGNSA. This chain's CDR3 is CASSHFQETQYF. As DNA, the CDR3 is TGTGCCAGCAGCCATTTTCAAGAGACCCAGTACTTC.

The rearrangement uses TRBV21-1 and TRBJ1-6. TRBV21-1 is a known pseudogene. This CDR3 region has 16 residues. The CDR3: CASSKLRVYGNSPLHF. The DNA of the CDR3 is TGTGCCAGCAGCAAACTAAGGGTATATGGTAATTCACCCCTCCACTTT.